Listed below are T cell receptor beta chains from one sample, sequenced in a study of control samples from healthy donors and cancer patients. Using immunoSEQ multiplex PCR, the repertoire was profiled, and TCRdb retains in-frame clones only, with some absent. The sample includes over 100,000 clones, roughly 88% of them seen just once. Sequencing was carried out using blood. The receptors stem from a man in his forties in good health. CDR3s leave out the opening cysteine and the closing phenylalanine or tryptophan. Fields, in order: clone size, V gene, D gene, J gene, CDR3 protein. A D gene is named only where the DNA matches it firmly. Clone size appears in some rows only: once, few, many, or a class for an expanded clone.

clone_size: -; v_call: TRBV12-5; d_call: -; j_call: TRBJ1-3; cdr3_aa: ASGLVSGFGNTIY
clone_size: -; v_call: TRBV30; d_call: -; j_call: TRBJ1-1; cdr3_aa: AWSTQGRTEAF
clone_size: -; v_call: TRBV5-1; d_call: -; j_call: TRBJ2-3; cdr3_aa: ASSSGTSRTADTQY
clone_size: -; v_call: TRBV24-1; d_call: TRBD1; j_call: TRBJ1-5; cdr3_aa: ATGQGQGTPQH
clone_size: once; v_call: TRBV18; d_call: -; j_call: TRBJ1-3; cdr3_aa: ASSSRGNTIY
clone_size: -; v_call: TRBV18; d_call: -; j_call: TRBJ2-5; cdr3_aa: ASSSKETQY
clone_size: -; v_call: TRBV6-5; d_call: -; j_call: TRBJ1-2; cdr3_aa: ASKGSVYGYT
clone_size: -; v_call: TRBV11-3; d_call: -; j_call: TRBJ2-7; cdr3_aa: ASSLRRGEQY
clone_size: -; v_call: TRBV7-2; d_call: TRBD1; j_call: TRBJ2-5; cdr3_aa: ASSRTGVQETQY
clone_size: -; v_call: TRBV2; d_call: -; j_call: TRBJ2-7; cdr3_aa: ASSEGGGPSYEQY
clone_size: few; v_call: TRBV30; d_call: -; j_call: TRBJ1-1; cdr3_aa: AWRGGFNTEAF
clone_size: -; v_call: TRBV2; d_call: -; j_call: TRBJ2-3; cdr3_aa: ASSEGTGNTQY
clone_size: -; v_call: TRBV2; d_call: -; j_call: TRBJ2-5; cdr3_aa: ASSVGGGQETQY
clone_size: -; v_call: TRBV5-4; d_call: -; j_call: TRBJ1-1; cdr3_aa: ASSLSLGDSSEAF
clone_size: -; v_call: TRBV6-5; d_call: TRBD1; j_call: TRBJ1-1; cdr3_aa: ASRGGDEAF
clone_size: -; v_call: TRBV30; d_call: -; j_call: TRBJ1-1; cdr3_aa: AWRGETANTEAF
clone_size: -; v_call: TRBV7-3; d_call: -; j_call: TRBJ2-2; cdr3_aa: ASSRTVNTGELF
clone_size: -; v_call: TRBV7-2; d_call: TRBD1; j_call: TRBJ1-2; cdr3_aa: ASSSGQGAGYT
clone_size: -; v_call: TRBV19; d_call: TRBD1; j_call: TRBJ1-6; cdr3_aa: ASSDRAYNSPLH
clone_size: -; v_call: TRBV27; d_call: -; j_call: TRBJ2-4; cdr3_aa: ASSLWAGGVKNIQY
clone_size: -; v_call: TRBV24-1; d_call: -; j_call: TRBJ1-6; cdr3_aa: ATSDTGRPLH
clone_size: -; v_call: TRBV4-3; d_call: -; j_call: TRBJ1-2; cdr3_aa: ASSQESGSYGYT
clone_size: -; v_call: TRBV13; d_call: TRBD1; j_call: TRBJ1-5; cdr3_aa: ASSSRGQGGQPQH
clone_size: once; v_call: TRBV7-9; d_call: -; j_call: TRBJ1-1; cdr3_aa: ASSLVWGTEAF
clone_size: -; v_call: TRBV5-8; d_call: -; j_call: TRBJ1-1; cdr3_aa: ASSLGRLRTEAF
clone_size: -; v_call: TRBV6-5; d_call: TRBD1; j_call: TRBJ1-2; cdr3_aa: ASSRQGKSGYT